Below are 11 T cell receptor beta chains sequenced from a single sample in a study of blood T cell repertoires in COVID-19. The table came from immunoSEQ multiplex PCR; TCRdb's copy has only in-frame clones and leaves some out. This sample has hundreds of thousands of clones, with roughly 89% found just once. Material: peripheral blood. These receptors all come from a woman aged 25 to 39 with COVID-19, enrolled during active disease.

The gene calls are TRBV6-5 and TRBJ1-1; possible D gene TRBD1, 5 bases. Germline lookup yields CDR1 MNHEY and CDR2 SVGAGI. The CDR3 consists of 14 residues. Trimming took off 10 bases at V and 0 bases at J, with 15 bases between the two ends. The CDR3 spells CATLWGGVNTEAFF. The CDR3, as DNA: TGTGCCACCCTCTGGGGAGGGGTGAACACTGAAGCTTTCTTT.

V is TRBV10-3 and J is TRBJ1-5; D possibly corresponds to TRBD1 (6 bases). Germline V gives CDR1 ENHRY, CDR2 SYGVKD. V shed 6 bases and J shed 5 bases, with 11 bases lying between them. CDR3 size: 13 residues. The CDR3, as DNA: TGTGCCATCAGCAGGGGAGGGGATCAGCCCCAGCATTTT. Translating it yields CAISRGGDQPQHF.

The chain joins TRBV11-1 to TRBJ2-7; D perhaps matches TRBD2 (6 bases). CDR1 is SGHAT, CDR2 FQDESV, per germline (reference sequence). The CDR3 sequence is 14 residues long. Trimming stripped 5 bases from V and 6 bases from J, with 17 bases between. The CDR3 nucleotides read TGTGCCAGCAGCCCCGGGGCCCGGGGAGGCGAGCAGTACGTC. It codes for CASSPGARGGEQYV.

The chain uses TRBV24-1 and TRBJ2-1; D might be TRBD2 (7 bases). CDR1 and CDR2 from the germline V gene are KGHDR and SFDVKD. CDR3 length equals 16 residues. Trimming took off 0 bases at V and 6 bases at J, with 14 bases between the two ends. The DNA for the CDR3 is TGTGCCACCAGTGATTTGAGGGGGGAGGGTCGCAATGAGCAGTTCTTC. Amino acid sequence: CATSDLRGEGRNEQFF.

Comments on this clone: Distinct nucleotide sequences in the sample also encode this CDR3. The CDR3 is CASSVGTEAFF. The CDR3 nucleotides read TGTGCCAGCTCGGTCGGGACTGAAGCTTTCTTT. The J gene is TRBJ1-1, the V gene TRBV2, with unresolved D. CDR1 and CDR2 (germline): SNHLY, FYNNEI. CDR3 length: 11 residues. V lost 8 bases and J lost 5, with 9 bases in between.

V usage is TRBV5-1 and J usage is TRBJ1-2; D is perhaps TRBD1 (5 bases). Trimming left V 7 bases short and J 1 base short, with 17 bases between. Germline V gene data show CDR1 as SGHRS and CDR2 as YFSETQ. This CDR3 is built from 15 residues. CDR3 region: CASGAGGVDNYGYTF. The DNA of the CDR3 is TGCGCCAGCGGCGCCGGAGGGGTTGATAACTATGGCTACACCTTC.

This rearrangement joins TRBV19 to TRBJ1-3, with 7 bases lining up with TRBD1. The length of the CDR3 is 16 residues. Looked up from germline, CDR1 is LNHDA and CDR2 is SQIVND (reference sequence). The V and J ends lost 5 bases and 5 bases, in that order; junction bases with no gene match: 12. CDR3 region: CASSAAGTVSRNTIYF. The CDR3 DNA reads TGTGCCAGTAGTGCAGCCGGGACAGTCTCCAGAAACACCATATATTTT.

V usage is TRBV29-1 and J usage is TRBJ2-2; no clear D. V shed 0 bases and J shed 2 bases, with 13 bases lying between them. The CDR3 contains 16 residues. In germline, CDR1 is SQVTM, CDR2 ANQGSEA. CDR3 loop: CSVEDLTVGNTGELFF. The DNA for the CDR3 is TGCAGCGTTGAAGATCTTACAGTAGGCAACACCGGGGAGCTGTTTTTT.

This clone occurred once. The chain links TRBV4-1 to TRBJ2-2; D is unclear. The germline V gene encodes CDR1 MGHRA and CDR2 YSYEKL. The CDR3 is 14 residues long. V was clipped by 1 base and J by 7 bases, with 10 bases between them. The CDR3 DNA reads as TGCGCCAGCAGCCAAGGCTCGACGGGCGGGGAGCTGTTTTTT. It codes for CASSQGSTGGELFF.

The rearrangement links TRBV5-6 to TRBJ2-5, with TRBD2 identical over 9 bases. The CDR3 extends over 14 amino acids. CDR1 and CDR2 (germline): SGHDT, YYEEEE. V lost 0 bases and J lost 5; bases outside the gene matches: 2. The CDR3 DNA follows: TGTGCCAGCAGCTTGGTTAGCGGGGGTGAGACCCAGTACTTC. This translates into CASSLVSGGETQYF.

The genes are TRBV18 and TRBJ1-3; 8 nucleotides match TRBD1. CDR1 KGHSH and CDR2 LQKENI come from the germline V gene. This CDR3 is built from 17 residues. Trimming cost V 3 bases and J 7 bases; bases outside gene matches: 14. The CDR3 loop is CASSPLSRTGKENTIYF. Written as DNA, the CDR3 is TGTGCCAGCTCACCGCTTTCGAGGACAGGGAAGGAGAACACCATATATTTT.